The clone carrying this T cell receptor (beta chain) was detected once. Sorting used thawed, overnight-rested PBMC stained with anti-CD3, a viability dye and GMM-loaded CD1B tetramer. CD1B tetramers were loaded with Rhodococcus equi-derived C32 glucose monomycolate. This sample was included in a study of T cells in tuberculosis. TCR-alpha and TCR-beta chains were sequenced unpaired. Profiling relied on immunoSEQ multiplex PCR, and the TCRdb table lists in-frame clones only, not all of them. The sample carries approximately 59,000 clones, roughly 79% recorded once. Trimming shortened V by 4 bases and J by 2 bases, and 5 bases separated the two germline ends. Germline V CDR1 and CDR2: LGHNT, FRNRAP. The length of the CDR3 is 12 residues.

The sequenced sample consisted of CD1b-GMM tetramer-negative cells sorted from PBMCs. The chain uses TRBV12-5 and TRBJ1-1; D uncertain. This TCR was sampled from an adult woman with latent tuberculosis. CDR3 nucleotide sequence: TGTGCTAGTGGTTCAAGCAACACTGAAGCTTTCTTT. Translation gives CASGSSNTEAFF.